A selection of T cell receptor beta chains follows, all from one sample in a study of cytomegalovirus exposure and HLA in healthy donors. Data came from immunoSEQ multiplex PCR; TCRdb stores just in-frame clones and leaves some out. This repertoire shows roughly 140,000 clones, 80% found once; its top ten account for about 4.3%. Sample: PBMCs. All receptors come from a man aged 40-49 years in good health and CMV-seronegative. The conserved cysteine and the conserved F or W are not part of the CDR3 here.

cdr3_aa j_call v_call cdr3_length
ASSQDPPADTQY TRBJ2-3 TRBV4-2 12
ASSLLGASNQPQH TRBJ1-5 TRBV5-8 13
ASTAGFSYEQY TRBJ2-7 TRBV10-3 11
ASSQERGVGAGASYEQY TRBJ2-7 TRBV14 17
AVQGPSTDTQY TRBJ2-3 TRBV10-3 11
ASSPRGRVEGEKLF TRBJ1-4 TRBV7-2 14
ASSSRTGGNTEAF TRBJ1-1 TRBV6-1 13
ASSSVGTGLSYEQY TRBJ2-7 TRBV11-2 14
ASSTSPGTVGNQPQH TRBJ1-5 TRBV27 15
ASSLTGGYEQY TRBJ2-7 TRBV4-3 11
ASSQPGQNTGELF TRBJ2-2 TRBV5-1 13
ASSSQGNTGELF TRBJ2-2 TRBV7-3 12
ASRHGSKETQY TRBJ2-5 TRBV2 11
ASSYGLQSTDTQY TRBJ2-3 TRBV6-5 13
ASSDLGAVDTEAF TRBJ1-1 TRBV6-1 13
AWSAGSSYNEQF TRBJ2-1 TRBV30 12
SASSPGAF TRBJ1-1 TRBV20-1 8
ASSSSDRDLNSPLH TRBJ1-6 TRBV5-6 14